This passage covers 26 T cell receptor beta chains from one sample sequenced in a study of blood T cell repertoires in COVID-19. The data were produced by immunoSEQ multiplex PCR, yet TCRdb's version contains in-frame clones alone and is incomplete. The sample lists 70,000 or so clones; 75% to 85% were seen once. The sequencing sample was made of peripheral blood. The source of these receptors is a human donor in a cohort sampled during active COVID-19.

This clone was found a few times. The chain joins TRBV5-5 to TRBJ1-2; the D gene is possibly TRBD1 (6 bases). Germline-derived CDR1 and CDR2 are SGHKS and YYEKEE (reference sequence). Trimming left V 3 bases short and J 5 bases short, with 14 bases between. This CDR3 spans 14 amino acids. The CDR3 DNA is TGTGCCAGCAGCTCACGGACAGCCTCATATGGCTACACCTTC. It encodes CASSSRTASYGYTF.

This clone was detected a few times. The chain uses TRBV19 and TRBJ1-5; D call uncertain. Germline values: CDR1 LNHDA, CDR2 SQIVND (reference sequence). The CDR3 is 13 residues long. Deletions cut 6 bases from V and 5 bases from J, with 11 bases between. CDR3 loop: CASRLSQYQPQHF. The CDR3 nucleotides are TGTGCCAGTAGACTATCTCAATATCAGCCCCAGCATTTT.

The chain links TRBV27 to TRBJ1-5; 8 bases align to TRBD1. The CDR3 consists of 14 residues. V shed 6 bases, J shed 4 bases, and the junction held 5 bases outside the gene matches. From germline, CDR1 is MNHEY and CDR2 SMNVEV (reference sequence). In nucleotides, the CDR3 is TGTGCCAGCAGCTTCGACAGGGGTAATCAGCCCCAGCATTTT. Residues: CASSFDRGNQPQHF.

The chain has TRBV5-4 and TRBJ2-7; D is possibly TRBD2 (7 bases). The CDR3 covers 16 residues. Germline V CDR1 and CDR2: SGHNT, YYREEE (reference sequence). V was shortened by 4 bases and J by 3 bases, with 20 bases between the two germline ends. The CDR3 nucleotides read TGTGCCAGCAGCCCCGGGGGGACCAGGGGATTCTACGAGCAGTACTTC. Translation: CASSPGGTRGFYEQYF.

V gene TRBV5-6 combines with J gene TRBJ2-4, with D possibly matching TRBD1 (5 bases). The germline gives CDR1 SGHDT, CDR2 YYEEEE. The CDR3 has 16 amino acids. Between the trimmed V and J ends, which lost 4 bases and 0 bases, there was a span of 14 bases. CDR3 DNA sequence: TGTGCCAGCAGCCCCCCAGGGATTTCAGCCAAAAACATTCAGTACTTC. It codes for CASSPPGISAKNIQYF.

The chain links TRBV24-1 to TRBJ1-4; 7 bases fit TRBD1. The J segment lost 8 bases and the V segment lost 5 bases, leaving 4 bases of the junction unmatched. In germline, CDR1 is KGHDR, CDR2 SFDVKD. This CDR3 has 13 residues. The DNA of the CDR3 is TGTGCCACCAGTGGACAGGGTGGGGAAAAACTGTTTTTT. Residues: CATSGQGGEKLFF.

The gene calls are TRBV5-6 and TRBJ1-2, with TRBD1 as a possible D gene (5 bases). CDR3 length: 14 amino acids. V shed 4 bases and J shed 2 bases, with 12 bases lying between them. Germline CDR1 reads SGHDT; CDR2 reads YYEEEE. Here the CDR3 DNA reads TGTGCCAGCAGCCCGGGCGGGGGAAACTATGGCTACACCTTC. This codes for CASSPGGGNYGYTF.

The chain joins TRBV27 to TRBJ1-5; tentative D call: TRBD1 (5 bases). V gave up 3 bases and J gave up 5 bases, with 11 bases separating them. The CDR3 runs 14 residues. Per germline, CDR1 MNHEY and CDR2 SMNVEV (reference sequence). This CDR3 is CASSLGRADQPQHF. The CDR3 coding sequence is TGTGCCAGCAGTTTGGGCAGGGCGGATCAGCCCCAGCATTTT.

This sequence joins TRBV19 and TRBJ2-7; 12 bases agree with TRBD2. The germline gives CDR1 LNHDA, CDR2 SQIVND (reference sequence). The CDR3 has 17 amino acids. V lost 5 bases, J lost 2 bases, and 10 bases stayed unmatched. The CDR3 region is CASSPRTSGAPTYEQYF. In DNA form, the CDR3 reads TGTGCCAGTAGTCCCAGGACTAGCGGGGCGCCCACCTACGAGCAGTACTTC.

V usage is TRBV6-1 and J usage is TRBJ1-5; D ambiguous. Germline V gives CDR1 MNHNS, CDR2 SASEGT. The CDR3 length is 14 residues. Between the trimmed V and J ends, which lost 2 bases and 4 bases, there was a span of 9 bases. The CDR3 sequence: CASSESGGNQPQHF. The CDR3 coding sequence is TGTGCCAGCAGTGAATCGGGCGGGAATCAGCCCCAGCATTTT.

The chain has TRBV2 and TRBJ1-1; no clear D. The CDR3 is 12 residues long. Germline V CDR1 and CDR2: SNHLY, FYNNEI. The ends were cut back, 5 bases at V and 5 bases at J, with 9 bases in the middle. As DNA, the CDR3 is TGTGCCAGCAGTACCCAGAGGACTGAAGCTTTCTTT. It translates to CASSTQRTEAFF.

V usage is TRBV6-5 and J usage is TRBJ2-1; D is unclear. The CDR3 is 15 residues long. The V gene lost 2 bases and the J gene lost 0 bases, with 8 bases spanning the gap. The germline V gene has CDR1 MNHEY and CDR2 SVGAGI. The CDR3 protein is CASSYMASSYNEQFF. Written as DNA, the CDR3 is TGTGCCAGCAGTTACATGGCCAGCTCCTACAATGAGCAGTTCTTC.

The chain recombines TRBV5-8 with TRBJ1-2; D might be TRBD1 (5 bases). V lost 4 bases and J lost 3, with 16 bases in between. The CDR3 sequence is 15 residues long. In germline, CDR1 is SGHTS, CDR2 YDEGEE. The CDR3, as DNA: TGTGCCAGCAGCCCCCGGGCCAGGGTCTACTATGGCTACACCTTC. Amino acid sequence: CASSPRARVYYGYTF.

The CDR3 DNA reads as TGTGCCAGCAGCTTTCCTGGGACAGGGGGCAGAGGCTACACCTTC. Protein sequence: CASSFPGTGGRGYTF. The genes are TRBV5-8 and TRBJ1-2; 12 bases agree with TRBD1. CDR1 is SGHTS and CDR2 is YDEGEE in the germline V gene. This CDR3 has 15 amino acids. The V and J ends lost 2 bases and 8 bases, in that order; junction bases with no gene match: 7.

This clone has more than one count but fewer than ten. The chain uses TRBV5-1 and TRBJ1-3, with D tentatively TRBD1 (5 bases). Germline V gene sequence: CDR1 SGHRS, CDR2 YFSETQ. The V and J ends lost 0 bases and 0 bases respectively, with 10 bases between them. CDR3 length: 16 amino acids. The CDR3 region is CASSLVSGDSGNTIYF. Written as DNA, the CDR3 is TGCGCCAGCAGCTTGGTGTCGGGGGACTCTGGAAACACCATATATTTT. The variable domain in full, with the rest retrieved from reference TRBV5-1 and TRBJ1-3, is KAGVTQTPRYLIKTRGQQVTLSCSPISGHRSVSWYQQTPGQGLQFLFEYFSETQRNKGNFPGRFSGRQFSNSRSEMNVSTLELGDSALYLCASSLVSGDSGNTIYFGEGSWLTVV.

This chain connects TRBV6-6 to TRBJ1-4; no reliable D call. The CDR3 covers 13 residues. Between the trimmed V and J ends, which lost 2 bases and 8 bases, there was a span of 9 bases. CDR1 and CDR2 (germline): MNHNY, SVGAGI (reference sequence). The CDR3 sequence is CASSYRTGEKLFF. The CDR3 DNA reads as TGTGCCAGCAGTTACCGTACCGGGGAAAAACTGTTTTTT.

The chain is built from TRBV6-5 and TRBJ2-7; 7 bases fit TRBD1. Unmatched junction bases numbered 2, after V lost 5 bases and J lost 4 bases. The CDR3 is made up of 12 amino acids. Germline-derived CDR1 and CDR2 are MNHEY and SVGAGI. CDR3 loop: CASSHRGYEQYF. The CDR3 bases are TGTGCCAGCAGTCACAGGGGTTACGAGCAGTACTTC.

The chain is built from TRBV18 and TRBJ2-7; D perhaps matches TRBD2 (5 bases). CDR1 KGHSH and CDR2 LQKENI come from the germline V gene. V lost 0 bases to trimming and J lost 3 bases, with 9 bases between them. The CDR3 contains 14 residues. Here the CDR3 reads CASSPPPGNYEQYF. In nucleotides, the CDR3 is TGTGCCAGCTCACCACCGCCGGGAAACTACGAGCAGTACTTC.

The chain carries TRBV7-9 and TRBJ2-3; 9 nucleotides line up with TRBD2. Trimming took 2 bases from V and 3 from J; bases not matched to a gene: 3. Germline CDR1 reads SEHNR; CDR2 reads FQNEAQ (reference sequence). CDR3 length equals 15 residues. The CDR3 loop reads CASSLLAGITDTQYF. Written as DNA, the CDR3 is TGTGCCAGCAGCTTACTAGCGGGAATTACAGATACGCAGTATTTT.

The chain is built from TRBV6-2 or TRBV6-3 and TRBJ2-2; 7 nucleotides align to TRBD2. Per the germline V gene, CDR1 is MNHEY and CDR2 is SVGEGT. V lost 5 bases and J lost 0; bases outside the gene matches: 6. The CDR3 runs to 16 residues. CDR3 nucleotide sequence: TGTGCCAGCAGTACACGACTAGCAGCGAACACCGGGGAGCTGTTTTTT. Translated, it gives CASSTRLAANTGELFF.

The genes are TRBV27 and TRBJ2-5, with 13 bases matching TRBD2. J gave up 5 bases and V 6 bases, and 3 bases lay outside the gene matches. This CDR3 comprises 14 residues. The V gene's germline CDR1 is MNHEY and CDR2 SMNVEV (reference sequence). The CDR3, as DNA: TGTGCCAGCAGACTAGCGGGGGGGGCGGAGACCCAGTACTTC. It translates to CASRLAGGAETQYF.

V is TRBV6-1 and J is TRBJ1-1; tentative D call: TRBD1 (5 bases). This CDR3 is 15 amino acids long. Trimming stripped 3 bases from V and 4 bases from J, with 15 bases between. The germline gives CDR1 MNHNS, CDR2 SASEGT. The CDR3 region has the DNA TGTGCCAGCAGTGATCCCTGGCGGGGGACCACTGAAGCTTTCTTT. It translates to CASSDPWRGTTEAFF.

The rearrangement links TRBV2 to TRBJ2-7, with a possible D match to TRBD1 (5 bases). Per the germline V gene, CDR1 is SNHLY and CDR2 is FYNNEI. V was trimmed by 7 bases and J by 1 base, leaving 8 bases between them. CDR3 size: 12 residues. The CDR3 loop reads CASTGISYEQYF. CDR3 in DNA: TGTGCCAGCACAGGGATATCCTACGAGCAGTACTTC.

The J gene is TRBJ1-2, the V gene TRBV3-1 (or the pseudogene TRBV3-2); 10 bases line up with TRBD1. V shed 3 bases, J shed 1 base, and the junction held 2 bases outside the gene matches. The germline V gene has CDR1 LGHDT and CDR2 YNNKEL (reference sequence). This CDR3 is 15 amino acids long. The CDR3 DNA is TGTGCCAGCAGCCAGACAGGGGGCGATAACTATGGCTACACCTTC. It specifies CASSQTGGDNYGYTF.

V usage is TRBV20-1 and J usage is TRBJ1-2; D remains ambiguous. Per germline, CDR1 DFQATT and CDR2 SNEGSKA (reference sequence). V was pared by 4 bases and J by 8 bases, with 11 bases between. The CDR3 sequence is 11 residues long. The CDR3 protein is CSANQPMGYTF. The CDR3 DNA is TGCAGTGCTAATCAACCTATGGGCTACACCTTC.

This chain uses TRBV19 with TRBJ1-1; no firm D call. The germline V gene encodes CDR1 LNHDA and CDR2 SQIVND (reference sequence). Trimming took 5 bases from V and 1 from J, leaving 11 bases between them. CDR3 size: 14 residues. The CDR3 nucleotides read TGTGCCAGTAGTGTCACGGGTCAGAACACTGAAGCTTTCTTT. Translating it yields CASSVTGQNTEAFF.